This T cell receptor (beta chain) was sequenced in a study of T-cell memory formation after mild COVID-19. The V gene end was trimmed by 4 bases and the J gene end by 2 bases; junction bases not matched to a gene: 5. The CDR3 is 15 amino acids. Germline V gene sequence: CDR1 SGHTA, CDR2 FQGNSA. Points from the study as a whole: Shrinking CD4+ clones resided mostly in CM and EM, and CD8+ ones in EMRA. Day 15 to 85 contractors were CD4/CD8 balanced; later expanders leaned CD4+.

In the case of this clonotype: Its target is unknown.

Constant-segment primers were used for 5'RACE, and the resulting TCR alpha and TCR beta cDNA libraries carried sample barcodes and UMIs. MiXCR was run by TCRdb on the 5' RACE reads, yielding one entry per CDR3 protein. The data hold around 340,000 distinct CDR3 sequences, with roughly 20% observed a single time. This chain joins TRBV7-2 and TRBJ2-3; 8 bases align to TRBD2. Sequenced input: PBMCs or a T cell subset sorted from them (not recorded which). The sequence derives from an adult woman who had mild COVID-19 (a few samples of this study predate the infection). Cell type and time point are not known. Written as DNA, the CDR3 is TGTGCCAGCAGCTCCTCACTAGCGGCCACAGATACGCAGTATTTT. Protein: CASSSSLAATDTQYF. The variable domain in full, completed from reference TRBV7-2 and TRBJ2-3, reads GAGVSQSPSNKVTEKGKDVELRCDPISGHTALYWYRQSLGQGLEFLIYFQGNSAPDKSGLPSDRFSAERTGGSVSTLTIQRTQQEDSAVYLCASSSSLAATDTQYFGPGTRLTVL.